This TCR beta chain was retrieved from a study of T cell changes during pregnancy in multiple sclerosis. Germline V gene sequence: CDR1 ENHRY, CDR2 SYGVKD. CDR3 size: 13 residues. The germline V and J ends were trimmed by 0 bases and 6 bases, with 6 bases remaining between them. Assay used: immunoSEQ multiplex PCR; TCRdb lists only in-frame clones, some missing. The sample lists 65,000 to 90,000 clones; roughly nine tenths were seen once. This chain uses TRBV10-3 with TRBJ2-1; possible D gene TRBD1, 5 bases. The input for sequencing was peripheral blood, taken in the first trimester of pregnancy. The source of this sequence is a female donor with multiple sclerosis, enrolled in a pregnancy study. The CDR3 nucleotides read TGTGCCATCAGTGAGTCGACAGCCAATGAGCAGTTCTTC. Translating it yields CAISESTANEQFF.